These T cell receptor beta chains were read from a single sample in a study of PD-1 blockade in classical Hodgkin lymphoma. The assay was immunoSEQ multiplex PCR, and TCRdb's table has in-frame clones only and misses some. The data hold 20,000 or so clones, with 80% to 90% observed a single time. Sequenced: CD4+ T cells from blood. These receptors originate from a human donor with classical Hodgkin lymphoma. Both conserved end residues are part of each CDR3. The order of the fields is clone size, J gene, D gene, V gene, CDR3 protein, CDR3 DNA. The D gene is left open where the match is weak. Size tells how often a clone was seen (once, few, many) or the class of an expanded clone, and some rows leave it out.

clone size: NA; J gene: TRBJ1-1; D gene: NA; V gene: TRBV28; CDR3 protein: CASSSERWNTEAFF; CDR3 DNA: TGTGCCAGCAGTTCGGAAAGATGGAACACTGAAGCTTTCTTT
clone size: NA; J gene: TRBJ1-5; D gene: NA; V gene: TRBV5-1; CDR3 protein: CASSPDGGGNQPQHF; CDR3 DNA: TGCGCCAGCAGCCCCGACGGGGGGGGCAATCAGCCCCAGCATTTT
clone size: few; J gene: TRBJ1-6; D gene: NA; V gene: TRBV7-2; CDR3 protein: CASSYANSPLHF; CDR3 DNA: TGTGCCAGCAGCTACGCTAATTCACCCCTCCACTTT
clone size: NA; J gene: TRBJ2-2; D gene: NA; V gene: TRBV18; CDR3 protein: CASSPLGRNTGELFF; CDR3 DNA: TGTGCCAGCTCACCACTCGGCAGGAACACCGGGGAGCTGTTTTTT
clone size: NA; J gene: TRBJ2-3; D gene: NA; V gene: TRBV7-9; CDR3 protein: CASLGALTDTQYF; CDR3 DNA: TGTGCCAGCCTCGGGGCTCTCACAGATACGCAGTATTTT
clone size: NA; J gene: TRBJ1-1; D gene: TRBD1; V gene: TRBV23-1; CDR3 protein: CASSPGGLNTEAFF; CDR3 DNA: TGCGCCAGCAGTCCAGGGGGCTTGAACACTGAAGCTTTCTTT
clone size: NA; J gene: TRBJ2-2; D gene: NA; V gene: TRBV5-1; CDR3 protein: CASSFRLWGTNTGELFF; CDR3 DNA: TGCGCCAGCAGCTTCCGACTGTGGGGGACGAACACCGGGGAGCTGTTTTTT
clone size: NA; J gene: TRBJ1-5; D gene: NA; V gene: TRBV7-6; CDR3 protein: CASSSVPGQSQGNQPQHF; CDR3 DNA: TGTGCCAGCAGTTCAGTCCCGGGACAAAGTCAAGGCAATCAGCCCCAGCATTTT
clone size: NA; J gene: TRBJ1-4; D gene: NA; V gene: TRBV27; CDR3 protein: CASSSAGIANEKLFF; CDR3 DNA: TGTGCCAGCAGTTCCGCAGGGATAGCTAATGAAAAACTGTTTTTT
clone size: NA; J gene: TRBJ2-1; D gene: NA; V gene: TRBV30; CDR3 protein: CAWSVLRASVF; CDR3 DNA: TGTGCCTGGAGTGTACTTAGGGCCTCGGTCTTC
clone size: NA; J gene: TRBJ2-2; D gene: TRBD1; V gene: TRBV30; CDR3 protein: CAFAGTAHTGELFF; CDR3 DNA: TGTGCCTTTGCCGGGACAGCACATACCGGGGAGCTGTTTTTT
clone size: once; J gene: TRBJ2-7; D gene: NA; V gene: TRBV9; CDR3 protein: CASSVQGTGVGEQYF; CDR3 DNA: TGTGCCAGCAGCGTACAGGGTACGGGTGTTGGCGAGCAGTACTTC
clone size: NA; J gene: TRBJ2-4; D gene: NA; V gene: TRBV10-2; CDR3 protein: CASSPFGEPKNIQYF; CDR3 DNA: TGCGCCAGCAGTCCCTTCGGCGAACCCAAAAACATTCAGTACTTC
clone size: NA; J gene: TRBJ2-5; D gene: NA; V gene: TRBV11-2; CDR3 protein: CASSLPGREYGTQYF; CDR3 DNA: TGTGCCAGCAGCTTACCCGGCAGGGAATATGGGACCCAGTACTTC
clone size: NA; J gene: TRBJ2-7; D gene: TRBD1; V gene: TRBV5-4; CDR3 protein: CASSHTLGQGFNEQYF; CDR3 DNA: TGTGCCAGCAGCCATACCTTGGGACAGGGATTCAACGAGCAGTACTTC
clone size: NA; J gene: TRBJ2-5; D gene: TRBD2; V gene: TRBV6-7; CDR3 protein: CASSYLASGGNPQETQYF; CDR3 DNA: TGTGCCAGCAGTTACCTTGCTAGCGGGGGAAACCCCCAAGAGACCCAGTACTTC
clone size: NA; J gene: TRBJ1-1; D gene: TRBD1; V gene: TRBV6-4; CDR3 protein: CASSDSGQGARVNTEAFF; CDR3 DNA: TGTGCCAGCAGTGACTCGGGGCAGGGGGCGAGGGTAAACACTGAAGCTTTCTTT
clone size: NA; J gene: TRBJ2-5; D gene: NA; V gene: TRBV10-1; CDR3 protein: CASSRTGKETQYF; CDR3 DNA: TGCGCCAGCAGTCGTACAGGGAAAGAGACCCAGTACTTC
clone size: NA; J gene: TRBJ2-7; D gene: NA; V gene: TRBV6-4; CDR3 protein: CASSDSYTPGDYEQYF; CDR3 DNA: TGTGCCAGCAGTGACTCCTACACTCCCGGGGACTACGAGCAGTACTTC
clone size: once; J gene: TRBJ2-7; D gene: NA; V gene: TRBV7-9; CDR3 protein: CASSPRTAYEQYF; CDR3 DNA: TGTGCCAGCAGCCCTCGGACAGCCTACGAGCAGTACTTC
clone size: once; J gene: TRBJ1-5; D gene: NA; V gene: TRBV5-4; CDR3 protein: CASSFGGDQPQHF; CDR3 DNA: TGTGCCAGCAGCTTCGGGGGAGATCAGCCCCAGCATTTT
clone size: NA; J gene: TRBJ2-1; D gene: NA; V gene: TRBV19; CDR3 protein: CASSIGLAFNEQFF; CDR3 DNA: TGTGCCAGTAGTATAGGCCTAGCCTTCAATGAGCAGTTCTTC
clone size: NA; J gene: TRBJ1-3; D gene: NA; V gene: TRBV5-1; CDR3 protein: CASSTSQGGGNTIYF; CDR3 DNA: TGCGCCAGCAGCACATCTCAGGGTGGGGGAAACACCATATATTTT
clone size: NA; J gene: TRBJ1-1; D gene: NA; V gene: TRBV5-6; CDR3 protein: CASSLRRQNLLNTEAFF; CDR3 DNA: TGTGCCAGCAGCTTGAGGAGACAGAACCTTCTGAACACTGAAGCTTTCTTT
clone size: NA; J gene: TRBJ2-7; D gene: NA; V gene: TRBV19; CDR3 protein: CASRSIAEEAYEQYF; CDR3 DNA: TGTGCCAGTAGATCCATAGCGGAGGAAGCCTACGAGCAGTACTTC
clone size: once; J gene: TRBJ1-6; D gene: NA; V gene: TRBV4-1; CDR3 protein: CASLVALVGESSPLHF; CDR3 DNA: TGCGCCAGCTTGGTCGCTTTGGTCGGGGAAAGTTCACCCCTCCACTTT
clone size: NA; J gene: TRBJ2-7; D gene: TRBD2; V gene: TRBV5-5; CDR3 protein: CASSVAGINYEQYF; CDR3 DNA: TGTGCCAGCAGTGTAGCGGGAATCAACTACGAGCAGTACTTC
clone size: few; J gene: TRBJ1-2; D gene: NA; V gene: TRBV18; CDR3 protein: CASSPQRDTLYGYTF; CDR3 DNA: TGTGCCAGCTCACCGCAACGGGACACCCTCTATGGCTACACCTTC
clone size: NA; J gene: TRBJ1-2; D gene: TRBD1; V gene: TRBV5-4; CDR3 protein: CASSVPGQGEGGYTF; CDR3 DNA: TGTGCCAGCAGCGTGCCGGGACAGGGGGAGGGGGGCTACACCTTC
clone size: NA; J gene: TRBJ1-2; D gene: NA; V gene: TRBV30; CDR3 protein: CAWSVLPFEVAQNYGYTF; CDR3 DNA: TGTGCCTGGAGTGTACTCCCTTTCGAAGTCGCCCAGAACTATGGCTACACCTTC
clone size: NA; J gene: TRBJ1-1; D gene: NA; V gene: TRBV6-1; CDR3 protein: CASSERGRARTEAFF; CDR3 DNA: TGTGCCAGCAGTGAACGGGGCCGGGCGAGGACTGAAGCTTTCTTT
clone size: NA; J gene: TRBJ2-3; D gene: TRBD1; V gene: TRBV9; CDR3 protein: CASSVGGTGFTDTQYF; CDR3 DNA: TGTGCCAGCAGCGTAGGAGGGACAGGGTTCACAGATACGCAGTATTTT
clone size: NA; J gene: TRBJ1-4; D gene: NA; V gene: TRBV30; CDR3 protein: CAHKREREKLFF; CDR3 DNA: TGTGCCCATAAGAGAGAAAGAGAAAAACTGTTTTTT
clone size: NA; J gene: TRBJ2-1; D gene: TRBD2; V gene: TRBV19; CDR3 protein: CASSIGAAAGGRRFF; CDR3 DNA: TGTGCCAGTAGTATAGGCGCCGCTGCGGGGGGGCGGCGGTTCTTC
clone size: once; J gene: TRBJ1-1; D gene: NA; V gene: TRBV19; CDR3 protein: CASSKGTTGMNTEAFF; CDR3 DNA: TGTGCCAGTAGTAAGGGAACTACAGGGATGAACACTGAAGCTTTCTTT
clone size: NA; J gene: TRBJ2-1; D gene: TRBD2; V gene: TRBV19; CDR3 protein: CASSIEGLAGVFSEQFF; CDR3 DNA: TGTGCCAGTAGTATAGAGGGACTAGCGGGAGTATTTAGTGAGCAGTTCTTC
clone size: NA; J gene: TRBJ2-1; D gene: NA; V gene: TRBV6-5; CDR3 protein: CASSYSNGGNEQFF; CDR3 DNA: TGTGCCAGCAGTTACTCGAACGGGGGCAATGAGCAGTTCTTC
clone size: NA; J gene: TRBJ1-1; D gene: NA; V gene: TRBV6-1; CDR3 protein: CASSVYREAFF; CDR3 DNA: TGTGCCAGCAGTGTATACAGGGAAGCTTTCTTT
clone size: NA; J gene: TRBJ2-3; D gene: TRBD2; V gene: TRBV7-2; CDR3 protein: CASSLAGGDTDTQYF; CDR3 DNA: TGTGCCAGCAGCTTAGCGGGGGGGGACACAGATACGCAGTATTTT
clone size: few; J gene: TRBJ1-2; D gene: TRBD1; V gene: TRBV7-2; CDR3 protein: CASSKLAGTGLGDGYTF; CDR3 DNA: TGTGCCAGCAGCAAACTTGCCGGGACAGGGTTAGGGGATGGCTACACCTTC
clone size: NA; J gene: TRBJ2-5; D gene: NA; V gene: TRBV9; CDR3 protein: CASSGSSVQETQYF; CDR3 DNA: TGTGCCAGCAGCGGTAGCAGTGTCCAAGAGACCCAGTACTTC
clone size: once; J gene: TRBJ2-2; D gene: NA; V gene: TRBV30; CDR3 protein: CACRGLNTGELFF; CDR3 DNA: TGTGCCTGTAGGGGCCTCAACACCGGGGAGCTGTTTTTT
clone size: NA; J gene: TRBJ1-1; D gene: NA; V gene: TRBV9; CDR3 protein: CASSVADSMNTEAFF; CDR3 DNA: TGTGCCAGCAGCGTAGCTGACAGCATGAACACTGAAGCTTTCTTT
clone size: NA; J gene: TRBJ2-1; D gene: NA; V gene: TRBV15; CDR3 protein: CATSNERGSYNEQFF; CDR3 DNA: TGTGCCACCAGCAACGAGAGGGGATCCTACAATGAGCAGTTCTTC
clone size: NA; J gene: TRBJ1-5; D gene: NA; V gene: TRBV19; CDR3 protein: CASSTAGLGQPQHF; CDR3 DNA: TGTGCCAGTAGTACAGCGGGGTTAGGTCAGCCCCAGCATTTT
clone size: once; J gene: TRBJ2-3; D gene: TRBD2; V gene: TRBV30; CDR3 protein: CAWSRGTSGIAQYF; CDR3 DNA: TGTGCCTGGAGTCGGGGGACTAGCGGTATCGCGCAGTATTTT
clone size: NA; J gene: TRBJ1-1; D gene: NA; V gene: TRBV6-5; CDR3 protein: CASSRDISVNTEAFF; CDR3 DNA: TGTGCCAGCAGTCGGGACATATCGGTGAACACTGAAGCTTTCTTT
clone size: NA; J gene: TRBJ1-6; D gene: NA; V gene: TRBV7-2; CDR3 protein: CASSFSLGLSNSPLHF; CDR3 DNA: TGTGCCAGCAGTTTCTCGTTGGGACTCTCAAATTCACCCCTCCACTTT
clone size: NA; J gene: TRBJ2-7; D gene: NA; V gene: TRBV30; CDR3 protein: CAWSAGNTYEQYF; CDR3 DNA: TGTGCCTGGAGTGCAGGGAATACCTACGAGCAGTACTTC
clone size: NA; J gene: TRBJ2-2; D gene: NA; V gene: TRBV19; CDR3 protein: CASSIYLRRQVGELFF; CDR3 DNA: TGTGCCAGTAGTATTTATCTTCGGAGACAGGTCGGGGAGCTGTTTTTT
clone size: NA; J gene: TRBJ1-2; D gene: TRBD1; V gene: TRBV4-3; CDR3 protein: CASSQDKGQGINYGYTF; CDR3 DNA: TGCGCCAGCAGCCAAGATAAAGGACAGGGGATTAACTATGGCTACACCTTC
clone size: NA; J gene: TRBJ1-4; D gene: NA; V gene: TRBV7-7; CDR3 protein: CASSLSVREKLFF; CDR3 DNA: TGTGCCAGCAGCTTATCAGTGCGGGAAAAACTGTTTTTT
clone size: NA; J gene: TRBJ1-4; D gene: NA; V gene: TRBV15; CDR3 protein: CATSRPGGSVFEKLFF; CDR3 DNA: TGTGCCACCAGCAGACCCGGGGGATCAGTGTTTGAAAAACTGTTTTTT
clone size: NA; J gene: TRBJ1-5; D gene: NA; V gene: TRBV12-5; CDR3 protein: CASGLLPGAWPQHF; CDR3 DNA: TGTGCTAGTGGTTTGTTGCCAGGGGCCTGGCCCCAGCATTTT
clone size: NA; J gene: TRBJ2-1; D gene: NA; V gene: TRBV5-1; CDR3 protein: CASSFRGVDNEQFF; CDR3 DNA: TGCGCCAGCAGCTTTCGAGGAGTGGACAATGAGCAGTTCTTC
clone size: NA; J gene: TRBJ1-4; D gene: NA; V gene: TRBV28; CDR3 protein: CASKAPGNEKLFF; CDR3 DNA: TGTGCCAGCAAGGCCCCGGGAAATGAAAAACTGTTTTTT
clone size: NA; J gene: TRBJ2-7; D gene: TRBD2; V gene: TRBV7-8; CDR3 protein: CASSATSGGSYEQYF; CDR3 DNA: TGTGCCAGCAGCGCGACTAGCGGAGGCTCTTACGAGCAGTACTTC